The 14 T cell receptor beta chains below all came from one sample that was sequenced in a study of T cell responses to AZD1222 COVID-19 vaccine. Generated by immunoSEQ multiplex PCR, the TCRdb table keeps only in-frame clones and is missing some. The sample records 110,000 to 150,000 clones, roughly 92% being singletons. The source material was peripheral blood, sampled on day 0 of AZD1222 vaccination. All receptors derive from an adult in good health.

The rearrangement joins TRBV5-1 to TRBJ1-2; the D gene is possibly TRBD1 (5 bases). The V and J ends lost 0 bases and 2 bases respectively, with 14 bases between them. The CDR3 runs to 16 residues. The germline gives CDR1 SGHRS, CDR2 YFSETQ. The CDR3 reads CASSLAGEGRNYGYTF. CDR3 in DNA: TGCGCCAGCAGCTTGGCCGGAGAGGGGCGAAACTATGGCTACACCTTC.

The V and J genes are TRBV19 and TRBJ2-3, with 9 nucleotides matching TRBD2. This CDR3 has 14 amino acids. Germline V gene data show CDR1 as LNHDA and CDR2 as SQIVND (reference sequence). The V segment lost 5 bases and the J segment 5 bases; nucleotides outside the gene matches: 5. The CDR3 reads CASSESGRRDTQYF. The CDR3 DNA sequence: TGTGCCAGTAGTGAAAGCGGGAGGCGAGATACGCAGTATTTT.

The chain employs TRBV30 and TRBJ1-6; D unclear. The CDR3 consists of 13 residues. Germline V gives CDR1 GTSNPN, CDR2 SVGIG (reference sequence). V was clipped by 3 bases and J by 8 bases, with 11 bases between them. The CDR3 here is CAWSPRSDSPLHF. CDR3 sequence (DNA): TGTGCCTGGAGCCCCCGGTCGGATTCACCCCTCCACTTT.

The chain combines TRBV5-1 with TRBJ2-3; D may be TRBD2 (5 bases). The CDR3 covers 17 residues. V lost 4 bases, J lost 2 bases, and 20 bases lay in between. Germline V CDR1 and CDR2: SGHRS, YFSETQ. CDR3 in DNA: TGCGCCAGCAGCGACCCGACTACCACTTATCACACAGATACGCAGTATTTT. Translating gives CASSDPTTTYHTDTQYF.

CDR3 amino acids: CASSQTSGRNYEQYF. The CDR3 DNA reads TGCGCCAGCAGCCAGACTAGCGGGAGGAACTACGAGCAGTACTTC. This chain joins TRBV4-1 and TRBJ2-7; 13 bases match TRBD2. V lost 3 bases and J lost 3; bases outside the gene matches: 2. Germline CDR1 reads MGHRA; CDR2 reads YSYEKL. This CDR3 is 15 amino acids long.

V usage is TRBV19 and J usage is TRBJ1-5; D unresolved. The germline V and J ends were trimmed by 5 bases and 7 bases, with 21 bases remaining between them. CDR1 is LNHDA, CDR2 SQIVND, per germline (reference sequence). This CDR3 region has 16 residues. As DNA, the CDR3 is TGTGCCAGTAGTTCCCTCTCGGACGGTTATTGGCAGCCCCAGCATTTT. Translating gives CASSSLSDGYWQPQHF.

This clone has a single count. CDR3: CASSLGSGRSETQYF. Written as DNA, the CDR3 is TGCGCCAGCAGCTTGGGTAGCGGGAGGAGCGAGACCCAGTACTTC. The J gene is TRBJ2-5, the V gene TRBV5-1, with 10 bases matching TRBD2. V shed 0 bases, J shed 5 bases, and the junction held 4 bases outside the gene matches. Germline loops: CDR1 SGHRS, CDR2 YFSETQ. This CDR3 is built from 15 residues.

Notes on this clone: The germline gene is not matched at one end of the junction; a read error may be the cause. The rearrangement uses TRBV7-7 and TRBJ2-1; TRBD2 agrees at 10 bases. CDR3 length: 14 amino acids. Germline V gives CDR1 SSHAT, CDR2 FNYEAQ (reference sequence). CDR3 sequence (DNA): TGTGCTAGCAGCCCGACTAGCGGGCTTGATAAGCAGTTCTTC. This codes for CASSPTSGLDKQFF.

The chain has TRBV11-2 and TRBJ2-3, with D unresolved. Trimming shortened V by 0 bases and J by 5 bases, and 15 bases separated the two germline ends. Germline CDR1 SGHAT, CDR2 FQNNGV. This CDR3 is 16 amino acids long. CDR3 sequence (DNA): TGTGCCAGCAGCTTAGATAAGAACTACCCGGGAGATACGCAGTATTTT. Its translation is CASSLDKNYPGDTQYF.

The chain has TRBV9 and TRBJ2-1; 7 bases fit TRBD2. The ends lost 4 bases at V and 5 bases at J; junction bases unmatched: 9. The CDR3 sequence is 15 residues long. Germline CDR1 and CDR2: SGDLS and YYNGEE. CDR3 region: CASSQGLGMDNEQFF. The CDR3 coding sequence is TGTGCCAGCAGCCAAGGACTAGGCATGGACAATGAGCAGTTCTTC.

This sequence joins TRBV12-3 or TRBV12-4 and TRBJ1-2; D unclear. Trimming removed 3 bases from V and 4 bases from J, with 6 bases in between. The CDR3 contains 12 residues. The CDR3 DNA reads TGTGCCAGCAGTTTTGGAGGCTATGGCTACACCTTC. This sequence encodes CASSFGGYGYTF.

V and J are TRBV20-1 and TRBJ1-1, with a possible D match to TRBD1 (5 bases). In germline, CDR1 is DFQATT, CDR2 SNEGSKA (reference sequence). Trimming pared 1 base from V and 11 bases from J, leaving 11 bases between. The CDR3 is 11 residues long. The CDR3 region has the DNA TGCAGTGCTAGAGGACAGAATAGGGCTTTCTTT. Amino acids: CSARGQNRAFF.

V gene TRBV5-6 combines with J gene TRBJ2-1; a possible D gene is TRBD2 (5 bases). The V end was cut by 2 bases, the J end by 6 bases, with 15 bases between. The CDR3 has 15 amino acids. Germline V lookup: CDR1 SGHDT, CDR2 YYEEEE. The CDR3 nucleotides read TGTGCCAGCAGCTTCGGCGAGGGCCACGGCAATGAGCAGTTCTTC. It translates to CASSFGEGHGNEQFF.

The genes are TRBV5-1 and TRBJ1-2, with 9 nucleotides matching TRBD1. With 3 bases clipped from V and 5 bases from J, the junction kept 2 bases outside the gene matches. The CDR3 sequence is 13 residues long. Germline CDR1 SGHRS, CDR2 YFSETQ. CDR3: CASSYGQGYGYTF. Here the CDR3 DNA reads TGCGCCAGCAGCTATGGACAGGGGTATGGCTACACCTTC.